The T cell receptor (beta chain) described here comes from a study of T cells after yellow fever vaccination. Study-wide results and caveats: Subsequent to the booster, the majority of primary-vaccination clones reappeared (96% CD4, approximately 90% CD8).

Trimming shortened V by 5 bases and J by 2 bases, and 16 bases separated the two germline ends. CDR3 length: 15 residues. TCRdb processed the 5' RACE reads anew with MiXCR; each CDR3 protein has one entry. Of around 590,000 distinct CDR3 sequences listed, 10% to 15% are singletons. As concerns this clonotype: Its antigen is not identified.

The clonotype originates from a man aged 25 to 40 who received the YFV17D yellow fever vaccine. The chain carries TRBV12-3 or TRBV12-4 and TRBJ2-7; no firm D call. The source material was PBMCs, sampled on the day of the yellow fever booster vaccination. The CDR3 nucleotides read TGTGCCAGCAGTCCCCCTGCTCTAGGCCCCTACGAGCAGTACTTC. Protein: CASSPPALGPYEQYF.